This TCR beta chain originates from a study of T cell repertoires in cytomegalovirus infection (dated by TCRdb to the late 2010s). The study in broad terms: Donor HLA type was relevant to the analysis, as public TCR beta signatures indicated carriage of CMV infection together with the matching HLA type.

TCRdb names Illumina HiSeq 1500 as the instrument used. TCRdb took the public reads, trimmed them with fastp at Q25, ran MiXCR for clone calling and kept in-frame beta chains. Each entry is one CDR3 protein sequence, shown with its most common DNA and genes. Here the sample has roughly 300,000 distinct CDR3 sequences; more than 8% occur a single time. Of the sample, 4.3% falls within the top ten clones. The CDR1 and CDR2 encoded by the germline V gene are SGHTA and FQGNSA. Measured from the cysteine to the phenylalanine, the CDR3 is 18 residues long. The entry retains the CDR3 DNA only, 54 bases that are in frame from base 1. V is cut back by 1 base and J by 2 bases, with 9 bases in the junction unmatched. The study at large found these results: In both this cohort and an independent cohort of some 380 donors, the cumulative frequency of public TCR beta family members distinguished carriers of CMV infection plus the relevant HLA type. The ex vivo response was dominated by HLA-C-restricted CMV-specific TCR beta clonotypes, which also provided the single most frequent clonotype in two of eight donors.

This clonotype was counted ten times or more. Its antigen has not been determined. Base qualities are not recorded, but no much larger clone differs from it by a single base. The sequence was obtained from a human donor in good health (CMV status not recorded). Some clones in this sample may be carry-over from other donors' samples. Rearrangement joined TRBV7-2 to TRBJ2-7, and TRBD2 aligns with 12 junction nucleotides. Sample: PBMCs. CDR3 protein: CASSLVVSSGRATYEQYF. The sequence in DNA is TGTGCCAGCAGCTTAGTCGTGTCTAGCGGGAGGGCGACCTACGAGCAGTACTTC.